The 13 T cell receptor beta chains below come from one sample, sequenced in a study of control samples from healthy donors and cancer patients. Method: immunoSEQ multiplex PCR; TCRdb's copy keeps in-frame clones and lacks some. This sample yields approximately 130,000 clones, of which around 87% are seen a single time; 2.9% belongs to the top ten. The sample was blood. All receptors come from a man aged 55-75 years in good health.

This chain uses TRBV4-3 with TRBJ1-2; D is perhaps TRBD1 (6 bases). The germline V gene encodes CDR1 LGHNA and CDR2 YSLEER. The ends were cut back, 0 bases at V and 2 bases at J, with 13 bases in the middle. The CDR3 extends over 16 amino acids. CDR3 protein: CASSQDVGGLNYGYTF. In DNA form, the CDR3 reads TGCGCCAGCAGCCAAGATGTGGGGGGGCTAAACTATGGCTACACCTTC.

The CDR3 loop reads CASSLAEGIEKLFF. In DNA form, the CDR3 reads TGTGCCAGCAGCTTAGCTGAAGGTATCGAAAAACTGTTTTTT. The rearrangement uses TRBV7-9 and TRBJ1-4; unclear D gene. The CDR3 length is 14 residues. The V end was cut by 0 bases, the J end by 8 bases, with 10 bases between. Germline V gives CDR1 SEHNR, CDR2 FQNEAQ (reference sequence).

The chain uses TRBV7-2 and TRBJ1-3; D is ambiguous. CDR1 is SGHTA, CDR2 FQGNSA, per germline. This CDR3 has 15 amino acids. Trimming stripped 7 bases from V and 0 bases from J, with 13 bases between. CDR3: CASTTLQFSGNTIYF. The CDR3 region has the DNA TGTGCCAGCACAACACTGCAGTTCTCTGGAAACACCATATATTTT. The full variable domain, completed using reference TRBV7-2 and TRBJ1-3, is GAGVSQSPSNKVTEKGKDVELRCDPISGHTALYWYRQSLGQGLEFLIYFQGNSAPDKSGLPSDRFSAERTGGSVSTLTIQRTQQEDSAVYLCASTTLQFSGNTIYFGEGSWLTVV.

The V call is TRBV30, the J call TRBJ1-3, with 10 bases aligning to TRBD1. The germline V gene has CDR1 GTSNPN and CDR2 SVGIG (reference sequence). Trimming at V came to 3 bases and at J to 4 bases, leaving 9 bases not matched to a gene. The CDR3 is 16 amino acids. As DNA, the CDR3 is TGTGCCTGGAGGGGGACAGGGGCGCAGTTAGGAAACACCATATATTTT. This translates into CAWRGTGAQLGNTIYF.

The V gene is TRBV5-8, the J gene TRBJ2-2; 7 positions agree with TRBD2. The trim removed 0 bases at V and 0 bases at J, leaving 8 bases unmatched. The CDR3 is 18 amino acids. CDR1 is SGHTS, CDR2 YDEGEE, per germline. DNA of the CDR3: TGTGCCAGCAGCTTGGTATTCGGGGGGTCGACGAACACCGGGGAGCTGTTTTTT. Its protein is CASSLVFGGSTNTGELFF.

V and J are TRBV14 and TRBJ2-3; 13 bases align to TRBD2. CDR1 and CDR2 (germline): SGHDN, FVKESK. The CDR3 is 16 amino acids. J was trimmed by 5 bases and V by 0 bases; bases with no gene match: 2. CDR3 nucleotide sequence: TGTGCCAGCAGCCAAGAACTAGCGGGGGGGCTAGATACGCAGTATTTT. It codes for CASSQELAGGLDTQYF. The full variable domain, in which reference TRBV14 and TRBJ2-3 provide the parts outside the CDR3, is EAGVTQFPSHSVIEKGQTVTLRCDPISGHDNLYWYRRVMGKEIKFLLHFVKESKQDESGMPNNRFLAERTGGTYSTLKVQPAELEDSGVYFCASSQELAGGLDTQYFGPGTRLTVL.

The chain has TRBV2 and TRBJ2-7; 11 bases agree with TRBD1. Germline values: CDR1 SNHLY, CDR2 FYNNEI. J was trimmed by 4 bases and V by 6 bases; bases with no gene match: 5. This CDR3 has 14 residues. CDR3 nucleotide sequence: TGTGCCAGCAGCGCGGACAGGGGGCTATACGAGCAGTACTTC. Its protein is CASSADRGLYEQYF.

The chain has TRBV3-1 (or the pseudogene TRBV3-2) and TRBJ2-3, with D possibly TRBD2 on 5 matching bases. CDR1 is LGHDT, CDR2 YNNKEL, per germline (reference sequence). Trimming removed 4 bases at V and 2 bases at J, with 16 bases between. The CDR3 has 16 amino acids. The CDR3: CASSPLGRGITDTQYF. The DNA for the CDR3 is TGTGCCAGCAGCCCCCTGGGCCGGGGTATCACAGATACGCAGTATTTT.

The CDR3 region is CASSKAGTGLPGANVLTF. In DNA form, the CDR3 reads TGTGCCAGCAGCAAAGCCGGGACAGGGTTACCTGGGGCCAACGTCCTGACTTTC. V gene TRBV21-1 combines with J gene TRBJ2-6; the table names TRBD1, a call not compared with the DNA. TRBV21-1 is noted as a pseudogene. The CDR3 runs 18 residues.

This clone was seen more than once but under ten times. The J gene is TRBJ1-5, the V gene TRBV5-6, with D unclear. CDR3 size: 15 residues. Between the trimmed V and J ends, which lost 2 bases and 7 bases, there was a span of 16 bases. Germline assignment: CDR1 SGHDT and CDR2 YYEEEE. The CDR3 bases are TGTGCCAGCAGCTTCACGCCCGAGGGAGGCCAGCCCCAGCATTTT. This translates into CASSFTPEGGQPQHF.

The rearrangement uses TRBV11-3 and TRBJ2-3, with unresolved D. V was pared by 3 bases and J by 9 bases, with 16 bases between. The germline V gene encodes CDR1 SGHNT and CDR2 YENEEA. CDR3 length: 14 amino acids. In DNA form, the CDR3 reads TGTGCCAGCAGCTTTTCAGAGGACCCAGCCACGCAGTATTTT. Translated: CASSFSEDPATQYF.

This sequence joins TRBV4-2 and TRBJ1-4; the D gene is possibly TRBD1 (5 bases). Trimming stripped 2 bases from V and 4 bases from J, with 14 bases between. Germline-derived CDR1 and CDR2 are LGHNA and YNFKEQ. The length of the CDR3 is 16 residues. As DNA, the CDR3 is TGTGCCAGCAGCCAACCCTTGGGGGGGGGTAATGAAAAACTGTTTTTT. Protein product: CASSQPLGGGNEKLFF.

The chain links TRBV10-3 to TRBJ2-7; 7 bases agree with TRBD1. CDR3 length equals 13 residues. Germline values: CDR1 ENHRY, CDR2 SYGVKD. Trimming removed 7 bases from V and 3 bases from J; junction bases left unmatched: 6. CDR3 in amino acids: CAITTGTDYEQYF. The CDR3, as DNA: TGTGCCATCACAACGGGGACAGACTACGAGCAGTACTTC.